The present T cell receptor beta chain was sequenced within a study of blood T cell repertoires in COVID-19. The wider study: Sources were T cells, B-cell-depleted T cells, or PBMCs; the material itself was cDNA or gDNA.

Authors' processing steps: Estimated nucleated cell counts came from reference gene primer amplification. Method: immunoSEQ multiplex PCR; TCRdb's copy keeps in-frame clones and lacks some. V and J calls and clone size follow that table, whereas D and trimming were derived from the DNA. The sample carries approximately 150,000 clones, around 90% recorded once. The ends lost 4 bases at V and 4 bases at J; junction bases unmatched: 4. CDR1 is SGHTA and CDR2 is FQGNSA in the germline V gene. The CDR3 runs to 15 residues. The chain carries TRBV7-2 and TRBJ1-2; the match to TRBD1 covers 12 bases. This TCR was sampled from an older man with acute or convalescent COVID-19. The sample was peripheral blood. The CDR3 nucleotides are TGTGCCAGCAGCTCGGGACAGGGGGCGCGCTATGGCTACACCTTC. Protein product: CASSSGQGARYGYTF.